The 31 T cell receptor beta chains listed next were all sequenced from one sample in a study of T cell repertoires in cytomegalovirus infection. No antigen has been assigned to these receptors. Each CDR3 protein gets one entry after TCRdb re-called the reads with MiXCR. The table has more than 85,000 distinct CDR3 sequences, around 30% seen once. The sequences come from CD8+ T cells from cultured PBMCs, collected from culture after CMV antigen stimulation. These receptors were collected from a human donor in good health (CMV status not recorded). Some clones in this sample may be carry-over from other donors' samples.

V and J are TRBV10-3 and TRBJ1-2; D is possibly TRBD1 (5 bases). The V end lost 3 bases, the J end lost 3 bases, and 11 bases lay between the germline ends. CDR3 length equals 14 residues. Germline CDR1 ENHRY, CDR2 SYGVKD. The CDR3 loop reads CAISEDSLYYGYTF. As DNA, the CDR3 is TGTGCCATCAGTGAAGACAGTCTATACTATGGCTACACCTTC.

The V call is TRBV4-1, the J call TRBJ1-1; D is uncertain. The CDR3 consists of 13 residues. Per germline, CDR1 MGHRA and CDR2 YSYEKL. The ends were cut back, 1 base at V and 4 bases at J, with 7 bases in the middle. CDR3 nucleotide sequence: TGCGCCAGCAGCCAAGTAGGAGGCACTGAAGCTTTCTTT. Protein product: CASSQVGGTEAFF.

This clonotype showed up many times. This chain uses TRBV12-3 or TRBV12-4 with TRBJ2-1, with D perhaps matching TRBD1 (5 bases). V was clipped by 5 bases and J by 7 bases, with 9 bases between them. The CDR3 contains 12 residues. The CDR3 spells CASSRPGNEQFF. The CDR3 DNA is TGTGCCAGCAGTCGCCCAGGGAATGAGCAGTTCTTC.

This clonotype was detected many times. V and J are TRBV7-6 and TRBJ2-2, with 10 bases matching TRBD2. The CDR3 is 17 amino acids. Germline CDR1 and CDR2: SGHVS and FNYEAQ. The junction had 10 bases not matched to a gene; V was cut back by 4 bases and J by 5 bases. CDR3 sequence (DNA): TGTGCCAGCAGCTCCAGCGGGGGGGCCGGGCGGACCGGGGAGCTGTTTTTT. Amino acids: CASSSSGGAGRTGELFF.

The table lists this clonotype with a count of one. J is TRBJ2-5 and V is TRBV6-2 or TRBV6-3; 7 nucleotides agree with TRBD1. This CDR3 spans 16 amino acids. V gave up 3 bases and J gave up 4 bases; unmatched junction bases: 11. The V gene's germline CDR1 is MNHEY and CDR2 SVGEGT. CDR3 DNA sequence: TGTGCCAGCAGTTATGACAGGGACCAGCTCAGAGAGACCCAGTACTTC. Translation: CASSYDRDQLRETQYF.

The sample holds many counts of this clonotype. J is TRBJ1-1 and V is TRBV16; D is uncertain. Trimming shortened V by 0 bases and J by 2 bases, and 10 bases separated the two germline ends. The CDR3 has 15 amino acids. Germline CDR1 reads KGHSY; CDR2 reads FQNENV. CDR3 nucleotides: TGTGCCAGCAGCCAATCCAGTGGCAGCAACACTGAAGCTTTCTTT. It codes for CASSQSSGSNTEAFF.

Only a few counts were recorded for this clonotype. The CDR3 here is CASSPLIGAGANVLTF. The CDR3 DNA follows: TGTGCCAGCAGCCCCCTAATTGGGGCTGGGGCCAACGTCCTGACTTTC. The rearrangement links TRBV3-1 to TRBJ2-6; the D is unclear. Germline CDR1 LGHDT, CDR2 YNNKEL (reference sequence). The ends were cut back, 4 bases at V and 2 bases at J, with 12 bases in the middle. There are 16 residues in the CDR3.

The rearrangement joins TRBV12-3 or TRBV12-4 to TRBJ2-7; 7 nucleotides agree with TRBD2. The CDR3 runs to 16 residues. The trim removed 2 bases at V and 3 bases at J, leaving 10 bases unmatched. The CDR3 coding sequence is TGTGCCAGCAGTTTATCTGAGCGGGACGGAAACTACGAGCAGTACTTC. Amino acid sequence: CASSLSERDGNYEQYF.

The CDR3 bases are TGTGCCAGCAGCTTAGTCACCGGGTTAAGGTACAATGAGCAGTTCTTC. It yields the protein CASSLVTGLRYNEQFF. The chain carries TRBV7-6 and TRBJ2-1, with D unclear. Looked up from germline, CDR1 is SGHVS and CDR2 is FNYEAQ. The germline V and J ends were trimmed by 1 base and 4 bases, with 14 bases remaining between them. This CDR3 spans 16 amino acids.

The V gene is TRBV7-8, the J gene TRBJ2-7; D might be TRBD2 (6 bases). V dropped 1 base and J dropped 0 bases, with 13 bases sitting between them. CDR1 and CDR2 from the germline V gene are SGHVS and FQNEAQ. The CDR3 has 16 amino acids. The CDR3 reads CASSLDNPGDSYEQYF. The CDR3 DNA reads as TGTGCCAGCAGCTTAGACAACCCGGGAGACTCCTACGAGCAGTACTTC. The full variable domain, with the rest looked up from reference TRBV7-8 and TRBJ2-7, is GAGVSQSPRYKVAKRGQDVALRCDPISGHVSLFWYQQALGQGPEFLTYFQNEAQLDKSGLPSDRFFAERPEGSVSTLKIQRTQQEDSAVYLCASSLDNPGDSYEQYFGPGTRLTVT.

The chain recombines TRBV6-1 with TRBJ2-1, with D maybe TRBD2 (6 bases). The CDR3 has 14 residues. Trimming stripped 8 bases from V and 2 bases from J, with 13 bases between. CDR1 and CDR2 (germline): MNHNS, SASEGT. Written as DNA, the CDR3 is TGTGCCAGCGCTGGGACTGGCACCTACAATGAGCAGTTCTTC. Protein product: CASAGTGTYNEQFF.

This clonotype was counted many times. The gene calls are TRBV6-2 or TRBV6-3 and TRBJ1-1, with D unresolved. The germline V gene has CDR1 MNHEY and CDR2 SVGEGT. Trimming took 2 bases from V and 0 from J, leaving 7 bases between them. CDR3 size: 14 residues. CDR3 nucleotide sequence: TGTGCCAGCAGTTACGGGCAGATGAACACTGAAGCTTTCTTT. Encoded protein: CASSYGQMNTEAFF.

CDR3 sequence reads: CASSYPGAHQPQHF. CDR3 bases: TGTGCCAGCAGTTACCCAGGGGCCCATCAGCCCCAGCATTTT. This rearrangement joins TRBV12-3 or TRBV12-4 to TRBJ1-5; a weak D match, TRBD1 (6 bases). This CDR3 contains 14 residues. Trimming cost V 4 bases and J 5 bases, with 12 bases left between them.

The rearrangement links TRBV5-4 to TRBJ1-2; no definite D call. The germline V gene encodes CDR1 SGHNT and CDR2 YYREEE (reference sequence). The V and J ends lost 2 bases and 6 bases respectively, with 8 bases between them. The CDR3 spans 12 residues. CDR3: CASSFGGNGYTF. CDR3 DNA: TGTGCCAGCAGCTTTGGAGGGAATGGCTACACCTTC.

This clonotype appeared a few times. The chain uses TRBV6-6 and TRBJ1-5, with D perhaps TRBD1 (5 bases). Trimming left V 10 bases short and J 6 bases short, with 16 bases between. Germline lookup yields CDR1 MNHNY and CDR2 SVGAGI (reference sequence). The CDR3 sequence is 13 residues long. CDR3 DNA: TGTGCCACCTCGGGGGTGTCAATTCAGCCCCAGCATTTT. Translating gives CATSGVSIQPQHF.

This clonotype was seen only a few times. The chain joins TRBV5-4 to TRBJ2-2; 7 bases match TRBD1. The length of the CDR3 is 13 residues. V dropped 0 bases and J dropped 9; count of bases not matched to a gene: 2. Germline V gene sequence: CDR1 SGHNT, CDR2 YYREEE (reference sequence). CDR3 nucleotide sequence: TGTGCCAGCAGCTTGGCAGGGGGTTGGGAGCTGTTTTTT. Encoded protein: CASSLAGGWELFF.

This clonotype has just a few counts. This chain links TRBV2 with TRBJ2-1; TRBD1 matches 10 bases. The V gene end was trimmed by 8 bases and the J gene end by 6 bases; junction bases not matched to a gene: 7. CDR3 length: 14 amino acids. The germline V gene encodes CDR1 SNHLY and CDR2 FYNNEI. The CDR3, as DNA: TGTGCCAGCGCGACAGGGGGCAATGTCAATGAGCAGTTCTTC. This gives the protein CASATGGNVNEQFF.

This clonotype was seen repeatedly, ten times or more. J is TRBJ1-4 and V is TRBV7-8; D is uncertain. Trimming removed 0 bases from V and 1 base from J, with 9 bases in between. The CDR3 contains 16 residues. Germline CDR1 reads SGHVS; CDR2 reads FQNEAQ. The CDR3 reads CASSLAPTETNEKLFF. In DNA form, the CDR3 reads TGTGCCAGCAGCTTAGCGCCCACAGAAACTAATGAAAAACTGTTTTTT.

The chain joins TRBV28 to TRBJ2-4; the D is unclear. Germline-derived CDR1 and CDR2 are MDHEN and SYDVKM. The V end was cut by 2 bases, the J end by 0 bases, with 14 bases between. The CDR3 extends over 17 amino acids. This CDR3 is CASSLTCLGEAKNIQYF. For the CDR3, the DNA is TGTGCCAGCAGTTTAACCTGCCTTGGGGAAGCCAAAAACATTCAGTACTTC.

The chain joins TRBV13 to TRBJ1-1; D perhaps matches TRBD1 (6 bases). The CDR3 extends over 12 amino acids. Germline V gives CDR1 PRHDT, CDR2 FYEKMQ (reference sequence). Trimming pared 4 bases from V and 7 bases from J, leaving 10 bases between. The CDR3 spells CASSSRQVEAFF. CDR3 coding DNA: TGTGCCAGCAGCTCTAGACAGGTTGAAGCTTTCTTT.

The J gene is TRBJ2-6, the V gene TRBV28; a weak D match, TRBD1 (5 bases). Germline V CDR1 and CDR2: MDHEN, SYDVKM. The V gene lost 10 bases and the J gene lost 4 bases, with 14 bases spanning the gap. This CDR3 is 14 amino acids long. CDR3 loop: CATLGQLGANVLTF. The CDR3 DNA reads TGTGCCACTCTGGGGCAGCTCGGGGCCAACGTCCTGACTTTC.

This rearrangement joins TRBV4-1 to TRBJ2-5; D is undetermined. This CDR3 comprises 12 residues. Germline V gene lookup returns CDR1 MGHRA and CDR2 YSYEKL. The V end lost 0 bases, the J end lost 4 bases, and 3 bases lay between the germline ends. The CDR3 DNA is TGCGCCAGCAGCCAAGAAGGAGAGACCCAGTACTTC. Its protein is CASSQEGETQYF.

This clonotype has only a few counts. The gene calls are TRBV12-3 or TRBV12-4 and TRBJ2-5; no clear D gene. CDR3 length equals 14 residues. V gave up 1 base and J gave up 4 bases, with 10 bases separating them. The CDR3 is CASSLGGSAETQYF. CDR3 DNA: TGTGCCAGCAGTTTAGGGGGAAGTGCAGAGACCCAGTACTTC.

The rearrangement uses TRBV19 and TRBJ1-5; 7 bases match TRBD1. The V gene end was trimmed by 3 bases and the J gene end by 3 bases; junction bases not matched to a gene: 5. This CDR3 comprises 15 residues. The germline CDR1 and CDR2 sequences are LNHDA and SQIVND (reference sequence). This CDR3 reads CASSITGALNQPQHF. CDR3 coding DNA: TGTGCCAGTAGTATTACAGGGGCCCTCAATCAGCCCCAGCATTTT.

The sample holds many counts of this clonotype. This chain uses TRBV19 with TRBJ2-2, with TRBD2 identical over 9 bases. The J segment lost 4 bases and the V segment lost 9 bases, leaving 12 bases of the junction unmatched. CDR1 is LNHDA and CDR2 is SQIVND in the germline V gene (reference sequence). This CDR3 region has 16 residues. DNA for the CDR3: TGTGCCAGCAGCGGGGGGTGGGGGGCTTTCACCGGGGAGCTGTTTTTT. This encodes CASSGGWGAFTGELFF.

This sequence joins TRBV7-6 and TRBJ2-7, with 9 bases identical to TRBD1. Trimming cost V 5 bases and J 5 bases; bases outside gene matches: 7. CDR3 length: 14 residues. The germline V gene encodes CDR1 SGHVS and CDR2 FNYEAQ. The CDR3 region is CASSPGTGFDEQYF. The CDR3 DNA reads as TGTGCCAGCAGCCCTGGGACAGGGTTCGACGAGCAGTACTTC.

V is TRBV7-4 and J is TRBJ2-5; D not resolved. V lost 5 bases, J lost 2 bases, and 15 bases lay in between. The germline V gene has CDR1 SGHVT and CDR2 SQSDAQ. The CDR3 is 15 residues long. The CDR3 spells CASSPAKIPQETQYF. The CDR3 DNA follows: TGTGCCAGCAGCCCCGCGAAGATCCCGCAAGAGACCCAGTACTTC.

The gene calls are TRBV20-1 and TRBJ2-7, with D possibly called TRBD1 or TRBD2 (5 bases each). Per germline, CDR1 DFQATT and CDR2 SNEGSKA (reference sequence). The CDR3 spans 12 residues. Trimming removed 3 bases at V and 3 bases at J, with 9 bases between. The CDR3 DNA sequence: TGCAGTGCTAGGGGAGACAGCTACGAGCAGTACTTC. Encoded protein: CSARGDSYEQYF.

This clonotype was counted a few times. V and J are TRBV7-7 and TRBJ2-3; D is unclear. The CDR3 totals 15 residues. CDR1 and CDR2 from the germline V gene are SSHAT and FNYEAQ (reference sequence). V gave up 3 bases and J gave up 1 base, with 11 bases separating them. CDR3 region: CASSLGLGGTDTQYF. Here the CDR3 DNA reads TGTGCCAGCAGCTTGGGCCTGGGCGGCACAGATACGCAGTATTTT.

The count of this clonotype is one. At one boundary the junction diverges from the germline segment, which might be a read error. The J gene is TRBJ1-2, the V gene TRBV27, with D possibly being TRBD1 (6 bases). Per the germline V gene, CDR1 is MNHEY and CDR2 is SMNVEV (reference sequence). The length of the CDR3 is 13 residues. CDR3 in amino acids: CASSPGTHSKRIF. The CDR3 DNA reads as TGTGCCAGCAGTCCCGGGACACATAGTAAGAGGATCTTC.

There are a few counts of this clonotype. This rearrangement joins TRBV7-2 to TRBJ2-3; D is ambiguous. V lost 3 bases to trimming and J lost 5 bases, with 18 bases between them. The germline gives CDR1 SGHTA, CDR2 FQGNSA. The CDR3 contains 16 residues. The chain's CDR3 is CASSFFRVQSVDTQYF. The CDR3 DNA is TGTGCCAGCAGCTTTTTCCGGGTCCAATCAGTAGATACGCAGTATTTT.